This entry lists 20 T cell receptor beta chains sequenced from one sample in a study of blood T cell repertoires in COVID-19. Profiled with immunoSEQ multiplex PCR; TCRdb holds only in-frame clones, not every one. The sample holds under 250,000 clones; roughly 91% are singletons and the top ten take around 4%. The sample comprised PBMCs or T cells enriched from blood (not recorded which). Receptors originate from a woman in her 30s with acute COVID-19.

This CDR3 reads CASSLDSRDRGLSPLHF. The CDR3 region has the DNA TGTGCCAGCAGCTTAGATTCCCGGGACAGGGGGCTCTCACCCCTCCACTTT. The rearrangement uses TRBV11-2 and TRBJ1-6, with 12 bases identical to TRBD1. V was clipped by 0 bases and J by 10 bases; unmatched bases: 7. This CDR3 has 17 residues. Germline V CDR1 and CDR2: SGHAT, FQNNGV.

The rearrangement uses TRBV4-2 and TRBJ1-1; D gene unclear. Looked up from germline, CDR1 is LGHNA and CDR2 is YNFKEQ. The CDR3 loop spans 16 amino acids. V shed 0 bases and J shed 0 bases, with 11 bases lying between them. The CDR3 sequence: CASSQEQRELNTEAFF. The CDR3 DNA sequence: TGTGCCAGCAGCCAAGAACAGCGGGAGCTGAACACTGAAGCTTTCTTT.

The V call is TRBV3-1 (or the pseudogene TRBV3-2), the J call TRBJ1-2, with D hard to call. The germline V gene has CDR1 LGHDT and CDR2 YNNKEL (reference sequence). Trimming pared 0 bases from V and 6 bases from J, leaving 8 bases between. CDR3 length equals 13 residues. CDR3 residues: CASSQDRWNGYTF. The CDR3, as DNA: TGTGCCAGCAGCCAAGACAGGTGGAATGGCTACACCTTC.

This clone is a singleton in its sample. The J gene is TRBJ1-5, the V gene TRBV11-2; tentative D call: TRBD1 (5 bases). V was pared by 5 bases and J by 7 bases, with 12 bases between. Germline CDR1 and CDR2: SGHAT and FQNNGV. The CDR3 spans 13 residues. CDR3 in DNA: TGTGCCAGCAGCGAGGGACTTGTCCAGCCCCAGCATTTT. Amino acids: CASSEGLVQPQHF.

The chain employs TRBV29-1 and TRBJ1-2; 11 bases align to TRBD1. The CDR3 is 13 amino acids. After removal of 8 bases from V and 7 bases from J, the junction contained 9 bases not matched to a gene. CDR1 is SQVTM and CDR2 is ANQGSEA in the germline V gene. CDR3 amino acids: CSTPGQGASGYTF. CDR3 bases: TGCAGCACGCCCGGACAGGGGGCCTCTGGCTACACCTTC.

The rearrangement joins TRBV28 to TRBJ1-1; tentative D call: TRBD1 (6 bases). Looked up from germline, CDR1 is MDHEN and CDR2 is SYDVKM. This CDR3 spans 15 amino acids. V lost 5 bases and J lost 1, with 14 bases in between. CDR3 bases: TGTGCCAGCAGTCTACAGGGCAAACCGAACACTGAAGCTTTCTTT. It translates to CASSLQGKPNTEAFF.

V gene TRBV24-1 combines with J gene TRBJ2-3, with TRBD1 as a possible D gene (6 bases). Between the trimmed V and J ends, which lost 4 bases and 3 bases, there was a span of 16 bases. The CDR3 extends over 16 amino acids. The germline V gene has CDR1 KGHDR and CDR2 SFDVKD. CDR3 sequence (DNA): TGTGCCACCAGTGACCAAAGACAGGAAAAAACAGATACGCAGTATTTT. Its translation: CATSDQRQEKTDTQYF.

The J gene is TRBJ2-2, the V gene TRBV7-2; the D gene is possibly TRBD2 (6 bases). V was clipped by 1 base and J by 7 bases, with 10 bases between them. CDR3 length: 14 residues. Germline lookup yields CDR1 SGHTA and CDR2 FQGNSA. DNA for the CDR3: TGTGCCAGCAGCTTAGTAGGAGGGGACGGGGAGCTGTTTTTT. It specifies CASSLVGGDGELFF.

This clone was detected only a few times. Here the CDR3 DNA reads TGTGCCAGCAGCCCGACAGGGGTAGTCGGGGAGCTGTTTTTT. Its protein is CASSPTGVVGELFF. This sequence joins TRBV7-3 and TRBJ2-2; 8 nucleotides match TRBD1. V dropped 5 bases and J dropped 7; count of bases not matched to a gene: 6. This CDR3 comprises 14 residues. CDR1 SGHTA and CDR2 FQGTGA come from the germline V gene.

The DNA of the CDR3 is TGCAGCGTTGAACAGGGTGTTACTTACACTGAAGCTTTCTTT. This sequence encodes CSVEQGVTYTEAFF. The chain is built from TRBV29-1 and TRBJ1-1; D is perhaps TRBD1 (5 bases). Germline values: CDR1 SQVTM, CDR2 ANQGSEA. CDR3 size: 14 residues. Trimming cost V 2 bases and J 3 bases, with 13 bases left between them.

The chain combines TRBV6-5 with TRBJ1-1; D unclear. The V end was cut by 0 bases, the J end by 1 base, with 9 bases between. From germline, CDR1 is MNHEY and CDR2 SVGAGI. The CDR3 contains 15 residues. CDR3 loop: CASSYSTSANTEAFF. In DNA, the CDR3 is TGTGCCAGCAGTTACTCAACTTCCGCGAACACTGAAGCTTTCTTT.

The rearrangement joins TRBV4-2 to TRBJ1-6, with 8 bases matching TRBD1. The length of the CDR3 is 16 residues. Germline V gene sequence: CDR1 LGHNA, CDR2 YNFKEQ. The trim removed 4 bases at V and 5 bases at J, leaving 7 bases unmatched. This CDR3 is CASSREGQVNNSPLHF. CDR3 nucleotides: TGTGCCAGCAGCCGTGAGGGACAGGTTAATAATTCACCCCTCCACTTT.

The chain carries TRBV6-2 or TRBV6-3 and TRBJ2-1; 14 nucleotides match TRBD2. Germline V gene data show CDR1 as MNHEY and CDR2 as SVGEGT. The V and J ends lost 6 bases and 4 bases, in that order; junction bases with no gene match: 2. The CDR3 totals 15 residues. For the CDR3, the DNA is TGTGCCAGCAGCCGGACTAGCGGGGGGTACAATGAGCAGTTCTTC. Translation: CASSRTSGGYNEQFF.

This clone was detected a few times. The gene calls are TRBV5-1 and TRBJ2-1; 10 nucleotides match TRBD1. The trim removed 0 bases at V and 9 bases at J, leaving 6 bases unmatched. Germline V gene sequence: CDR1 SGHRS, CDR2 YFSETQ. This CDR3 has 15 amino acids. This chain's CDR3 is CASSLGDRGSGEQFF. Written as DNA, the CDR3 is TGCGCCAGCAGCTTGGGGGACAGGGGATCCGGTGAGCAGTTCTTC.

This clone was observed once. The CDR3: CASSIGLSDTQYF. CDR3 sequence (DNA): TGTGCCAGTAGTATAGGACTGTCAGATACGCAGTATTTT. The chain combines TRBV19 with TRBJ2-3; D is uncertain. From germline, CDR1 is LNHDA and CDR2 SQIVND (reference sequence). V shed 1 base and J shed 4 bases, with 6 bases lying between them. The CDR3 extends over 13 amino acids.

In regard to this clone: Different DNA sequences within this sample yield the same CDR3. The chain carries TRBV19 and TRBJ1-1; no definite D call. V was trimmed by 3 bases and J by 1 base, leaving 6 bases between them. The CDR3 has 13 residues. Germline CDR1 and CDR2: LNHDA and SQIVND (reference sequence). DNA for the CDR3: TGTGCCAGTAGTATTACCGGGAACACTGAAGCTTTCTTT. It translates to CASSITGNTEAFF.

The J gene is TRBJ2-1, the V gene TRBV30; 7 positions match TRBD1. Germline CDR1 GTSNPN, CDR2 SVGIG (reference sequence). V dropped 3 bases and J dropped 5; count of bases not matched to a gene: 7. This CDR3 has 14 amino acids. For the CDR3, the DNA is TGTGCCTGGAGGGCAGGGGGTCTGAACAATGAGCAGTTCTTC. Protein sequence: CAWRAGGLNNEQFF.

The count of this clone is one. The CDR3 coding sequence is TGTGCCACCAGCAGAGATTCGGCAGGAATGAAGGAAAAACTGTTTTTT. It is translated as CATSRDSAGMKEKLFF. V gene TRBV15 combines with J gene TRBJ1-4; D is uncertain. Germline loops: CDR1 LNHNV, CDR2 YYDKDF (reference sequence). With 0 bases removed from V and 8 bases from J, the gap between germline ends came to 16 bases. CDR3 length equals 16 residues.

The chain joins TRBV30 to TRBJ1-5; 9 nucleotides align to TRBD1. The CDR3 runs to 13 residues. With 7 bases clipped from V and 6 bases from J, the junction kept 7 bases outside the gene matches. Germline V lookup: CDR1 GTSNPN, CDR2 SVGIG (reference sequence). The CDR3 sequence is CALGTGTLQPQHF. DNA for the CDR3: TGTGCCTTGGGGACAGGGACACTTCAGCCCCAGCATTTT.

J is TRBJ2-3 and V is TRBV27; 12 bases are a match to TRBD2. This CDR3 comprises 15 residues. Germline lookup yields CDR1 MNHEY and CDR2 SMNVEV (reference sequence). V gave up 4 bases and J gave up 5 bases; unmatched junction bases: 4. In nucleotides, the CDR3 is TGTGCCAGCAGTTCCCTAGCGGGGGGGATAGATACGCAGTATTTT. The encoded protein is CASSSLAGGIDTQYF.